The rows below give T cell receptor beta chains drawn from one sample of a study of CD8+CD57+ T cells in acquired aplastic anemia. One entry per CDR3 protein results from TCRdb running MiXCR on the reads. The table shows about 130,000 distinct CDR3 sequences, with around 48% occurring only once. Input material: sorted CD4+, CD8+, or CD8+CD57+ T cells (not recorded which) from PBMCs. The receptors stem from a human donor in good health, serving as a control. CDR3s include the opening cysteine and the closing phenylalanine or tryptophan. The D gene is left open where the match is weak. A row's size may be missing; if present it is once, few, many or a size class.

cdr3_nt cdr3_aa j_call clone_size v_call d_call
TGCGCCAGCAGCTTGGACAGGGAAAATTCACCCCTCCACTTT CASSLDRENSPLHF TRBJ1-6 many TRBV5-1 -
TGTGCCAGCAGTCCTAGCGGGGGGGCAGGGAGAAAAGAGACCCAGTACTTC CASSPSGGAGRKETQYF TRBJ2-5 many TRBV12-3/TRBV12-4 TRBD2
TGTGCCAGCAGCAGGACAGGGGGTGGCTCGGAGACCCAGTACTTC CASSRTGGGSETQYF TRBJ2-5 many TRBV5-6 TRBD1
TGTGCCAGCAGCCCCTTGGACAGGGGATTTACCGGGGAGCTGTTTTTT CASSPLDRGFTGELFF TRBJ2-2 many TRBV7-3 TRBD1
TGTGCCAGCAGCCCGCGGGGGGGACAGTTCTACGAGCAGTACTTC CASSPRGGQFYEQYF TRBJ2-7 - TRBV11-2 TRBD2
TGCGCCAGCAGTGAGTCACCGGGACCGTCCTACGAGCAGTACTTC CASSESPGPSYEQYF TRBJ2-7 few TRBV10-1 -
TGCAGCGTTACGCCGGGACAGGAGAACACTGAAGCTTTCTTT CSVTPGQENTEAFF TRBJ1-1 - TRBV29-1 TRBD1
TGTGCCAGCAGCTTTCAACCGGGAGAGCAGTACTTC CASSFQPGEQYF TRBJ2-7 - TRBV7-2 -
TGCAGCGTTGATCGGGGGCTTGGGGGGAACACTGAAGCTTTCTTT CSVDRGLGGNTEAFF TRBJ1-1 - TRBV29-1 -
TGTGCCTGGAGTGCCCGACGTCTCTCTGGAAACACCATATATTTT CAWSARRLSGNTIYF TRBJ1-3 many TRBV30 -
TGCAGTGCTACCCCGGGACAGGGGACTAATGAAAAACTGTTTTTT CSATPGQGTNEKLFF TRBJ1-4 many TRBV20-1 TRBD1
TGTGCCAGCAGCCAAGGGACAGGCAATCAGCCCCAGCATTTT CASSQGTGNQPQHF TRBJ1-5 many TRBV3-1 -
TGCAGTGCTAGAGTAGGGGGGGCCACTGAAGCTTTCTTT CSARVGGATEAFF TRBJ1-1 - TRBV20-1 -
TGTGCCACCAGCAGAGGAACAGGGACCTATGAAGCTTTCTTT CATSRGTGTYEAFF TRBJ1-1 few TRBV15 -
TGCAGCGTAGCTACAGGGAACAATGAGCAGTTCTTC CSVATGNNEQFF TRBJ2-1 medium-sized TRBV29-1 -
TGCGCCAGCAGCCAAGCCCAGGGACAGGGGGCCTGGGAGCTGTTTTTT CASSQAQGQGAWELFF TRBJ2-2 - TRBV4-1 TRBD1
TGTGCCAGCAGCTCAAAATCCAGTCCGAACACCGGGGAGCTGTTTTTT CASSSKSSPNTGELFF TRBJ2-2 - TRBV7-8 -
TGCGCCAGCAGCCAAGATCGGGGGATTGGCGGCTACACCTTC CASSQDRGIGGYTF TRBJ1-2 - TRBV4-1 -